The entry that follows covers one T cell receptor beta chain sequence. No cognate antigen has been identified for it. The sample holds no much larger clone one base away, and base qualities are not on file. This specimen belongs to a study of OX40 agonist ivuxolimab in advanced cancers. Looking at the study overall: Ivuxolimab, which targeted the costimulatory receptor OX40 (CD134), was an agonistic, fully human IgG2 monoclonal antibody. Partial responses occurred in three dose-escalation patients, of whom one had hepatocellular carcinoma and two had cutaneous melanoma. The paper reports the monotherapy dose-escalation portion (N ≈ 50 patients) of the phase I ivuxolimab trial. Of the approximately 53 patients in dose escalation, 19 had hepatocellular carcinoma, some 15 had melanoma, 9 had renal cell carcinoma and 9 had head and neck cancer. Intravenous ivuxolimab was administered to patients every 2 weeks at six dose levels: 0.01, 0.1, 0.3, 1.5, 3 and 10 mg/kg. Peripheral TCRbeta sequencing aimed to test whether ivuxolimab altered TCR sequence diversity and caused clonal T-cell expansion. Prior anti-PD-1, anti-PD-L1 or anti-CTLA-4 therapy was permitted, and checkpoint inhibitors had been received by under 50% of dose-escalation patients. In the dose-escalation cohort, approximately 82% of patients were male, and the mean age was roughly 60 years, with a range of 23 to 79. Paper-wide results and their limitations: At doses of 0.1 to 3.0 mg/kg, clonal expansion of both CD4+ and CD8+ blood T cells was observed from baseline to week 6. In partial responders in the 0.1-3.0 mg/kg groups, normalized peripheral clonal expansion was found to be among the lowest, especially among CD8+ T cells. On average, CD8+ T cells showed more expanded clones than CD4+ T cells after ivuxolimab. Low levels of normalized T-cell clonal expansion were also seen in some patients who did not respond. The antigen specificity of the peripheral T cells that underwent clonal expansion was not determined.

For sequencing of the TCRbeta CDR3 region, genomic DNA was extracted from the sorted cells. TCRbeta CDR3 regions were sequenced using the immunoSEQ Assay. TCRdb took this table from immuneACCESS and kept in-frame rearrangements with V and J called. Such tables lack part of the clones; where checked against another copy, unresolved V genes explain under half of the gap, and the rest is unexplained. The sample table records approximately 66,000 clones; 85% of these occur just once. In total, the top ten clones hold 0.83% of the sample. Patients with a history of autoimmune disease or receiving systemic immunosuppression were excluded from the trial. Peripheral blood for TCR sequencing was collected from all dose cohorts at baseline, on cycle 4 day 1, and on cycle 7 day 1. Samples came from an open-label, multicenter, first-in-human phase I dose-escalation trial of ivuxolimab. The trial enrolled adults with locally advanced or metastatic head and neck squamous cell, hepatocellular, melanoma or renal cell carcinoma. Before TCR sequencing, CD4+ T cells and CD8+ T cells were sorted from peripheral blood as separate populations.

CDR1 and CDR2, per the germline V gene (reference sequence), are MNHEY and SMNVEV. Spanning cysteine to phenylalanine, the CDR3 consists of 17 amino acids. Kept here is only the CDR3 DNA, which spans 51 bases and is read in frame from base 1. The germline V and J ends show losses of 4 bases and 6 bases respectively, and no gene match explains 16 bases of the junction. This sequence originates from an adult with an advanced solid tumor such as melanoma, head and neck, liver or kidney cancer. The chain is encoded by TRBV27 joined to TRBJ1-1, with 8 junctional bases fitting TRBD1. The source material was CD4+ or CD8+ T cells sorted from blood, sampled in a trial of the OX40 agonist ivuxolimab. The DNA sequence is as follows: TGTGCCAGCAGTTACCGACAGGGGCCGTCAGGGGTTTCTGAAGCTTTCTTT. The encoded protein is CASSYRQGPSGVSEAFF.